The clone carrying this T cell receptor (beta chain) occurred many times. Its antigen is not known. The sample is drawn from a study of T cell repertoires in cytomegalovirus infection. Study-wide context: Carrying CMV and the relevant HLA type showed in public TCR beta signatures. Whole-study findings and limits: Cumulative public TCR beta family frequency identified CMV carriers with the relevant HLA. Clonotypes of TCR beta that were HLA-C-restricted and CMV-specific dominated the ex vivo response.

TCRdb used MiXCR to reprocess the reads, holding one entry per CDR3 protein. The data hold almost 300,000 distinct CDR3 sequences, with 9.6% observed a single time. The sample consisted of PBMCs. The sequence was collected from a human donor in good health (CMV status not recorded). Some clones in this sample may be carry-over from other donors' samples.

CDR3 DNA: TGTGCCAGCAGTTATTCGGAAGGACGGAGCAATCAGCCCCAGCATTTT. It yields the protein CASSYSEGRSNQPQHF. This rearrangement joins TRBV6-2 or TRBV6-3 to TRBJ1-5; D is ambiguous. From germline, CDR1 is MNHEY and CDR2 SVGEGT. The germline V and J ends were trimmed by 3 bases and 1 base, with 13 bases remaining between them. CDR3 length equals 16 residues.